This paragraph covers one TCR beta chain sequence. Its target is unknown. This record comes from a study of T cell responses to AZD1222 COVID-19 vaccine. Notes on the study in general: Elevations in Spike-specific TCR breadth and depth followed administration of two AZD1222 doses. Spike-spanning, vaccine-associated CD4 TCRs were dominant at 160-218 and 743-854.

The method was immunoSEQ multiplex PCR; TCRdb's version includes in-frame clones alone and lacks a portion of them. The repertoire has 130,000 to 150,000 clones, about 93% of them found once; the top ten carry less than 5.5%. Germline CDR1 MDHEN, CDR2 SYDVKM. With 7 bases removed from V and 4 bases from J, the gap between germline ends came to 14 bases. The CDR3 loop spans 14 amino acids. Sequenced here: peripheral blood, sampled on day 0 of AZD1222 vaccination. This rearrangement joins TRBV28 to TRBJ1-3; no clear D gene. The origin of this receptor is an adult in good health. The chain's CDR3 is CASTRPGLGNTIYF. DNA for the CDR3: TGTGCCAGCACTCGACCGGGATTAGGAAACACCATATATTTT.